The 19 T cell receptor beta chains reported below all come from one sample, sequenced in a study of patients and donors after allogeneic stem cell transplantation (dated by TCRdb to the early 2020s). The method behind the library was RT-PCR. Sequencing relied on a NextSeq 550. TCRdb handled the public reads itself, with Q25 trimming in fastp and clone calling in MiXCR, and kept productive beta chains. One record per CDR3 amino acid sequence lists the most common genes and DNA. This sample gives approximately 33,000 distinct CDR3 sequences in total; nearly 7% of them show up just once. The top ten constitute roughly a third of the sample. What was sequenced was blood, either unsorted or a sorted T cell fraction (not recorded which). These receptors all stem from a human donor who was either an allogeneic HSCT recipient or a stem cell or donor lymphocyte infusion donor (not recorded which). It is not recorded whose cells these are; they may come from a transplant donor.

There are many counts of this clonotype. The V and J genes are TRBV12-3 or TRBV12-4 and TRBJ2-1; no clear D gene. This CDR3 is built from 13 residues. V was cut by 6 bases and J by 6 bases, with 12 bases left in between. CDR3 amino acids: CASSLIVRNEQFF. For the CDR3, the DNA is TGTGCCAGCAGCCTGATAGTTCGCAATGAGCAGTTCTTC.

This clonotype was seen a handful of times. The chain uses TRBV6-5 and TRBJ2-1; TRBD2 might be the D (6 bases). This CDR3 has 18 residues. Per the germline V gene, CDR1 is MNHEY and CDR2 is SVGAGI. Trimming removed 2 bases from V and 2 bases from J, with 19 bases in between. This CDR3 reads CASSYLPTLAEAYNEQFF. The DNA of the CDR3 is TGTGCCAGCAGTTACCTACCGACTTTAGCGGAAGCCTACAATGAGCAGTTCTTC.

The chain employs TRBV7-2 and TRBJ2-5; D gene unclear. The length of the CDR3 is 13 residues. V dropped 2 bases and J dropped 2 bases, with 6 bases sitting between them. Per the germline V gene, CDR1 is SGHTA and CDR2 is FQGNSA. The CDR3 here is CASSLWAQETQYF. The CDR3 region has the DNA TGTGCCAGCAGCTTATGGGCTCAAGAGACCCAGTACTTC.

This clonotype was found many times. The chain employs TRBV5-1 and TRBJ2-1; D might be TRBD2 (6 bases). This CDR3 is built from 13 residues. From germline, CDR1 is SGHRS and CDR2 YFSETQ. Trimming pared 3 bases from V and 6 bases from J, leaving 10 bases between. The chain's CDR3 is CASSSGTGNEQFF. The CDR3 nucleotides read TGCGCCAGCAGCTCCGGGACTGGCAATGAGCAGTTCTTC.

The table lists this clonotype with many counts. The chain couples TRBV10-3 to TRBJ1-4; 7 bases fit TRBD1. This CDR3 has 16 amino acids. CDR1 ENHRY and CDR2 SYGVKD come from the germline V gene. Losses at the gene ends were 6 bases for V and 6 bases for J; bases not matched to a gene: 13. CDR3 region: CAISRGTAGGDEKLFF. The CDR3 nucleotides read TGTGCCATCAGCCGAGGGACAGCCGGCGGAGATGAAAAACTGTTTTTT.

This clonotype has ten or more counts. The V call is TRBV7-9, the J call TRBJ1-2, with a possible D match to TRBD1 (5 bases). CDR1 is SEHNR and CDR2 is FQNEAQ in the germline V gene (reference sequence). CDR3 length equals 12 residues. V was cut by 0 bases and J by 8 bases, with 7 bases left in between. The DNA of the CDR3 is TGTGCCAGCAGCTTAGCGGGGGAAGGCTACACCTTC. Translating it yields CASSLAGEGYTF.

This clonotype showed up many times. The chain is built from TRBV7-3 and TRBJ2-3, with 9 positions matching TRBD2. From germline, CDR1 is SGHTA and CDR2 FQGTGA. This CDR3 region has 15 residues. The trim removed 5 bases at V and 5 bases at J, leaving 8 bases unmatched. In nucleotides, the CDR3 is TGTGCCAGCAGCCCACTGAGCGGGGGGAGAGATACGCAGTATTTT. Amino acid sequence: CASSPLSGGRDTQYF.

This clonotype was recorded many times. J is TRBJ2-7 and V is TRBV4-2; D unresolved. Germline lookup yields CDR1 LGHNA and CDR2 YNFKEQ. The V end was cut by 0 bases, the J end by 4 bases, with 7 bases between. The CDR3 length is 13 residues. The CDR3 DNA is TGTGCCAGCAGCCAAGATCTCCGATACGAGCAGTACTTC. The encoded protein is CASSQDLRYEQYF.

This clonotype has just a few counts. This chain uses TRBV18 with TRBJ2-5, with D hard to call. V was trimmed by 2 bases and J by 5 bases, leaving 6 bases between them. CDR3 size: 12 residues. Germline V lookup: CDR1 KGHSH, CDR2 LQKENI. CDR3 loop: CASSPSIETQYF. The CDR3 DNA is TGTGCCAGCTCACCATCCATTGAGACCCAGTACTTC.

The table lists this clonotype with a few counts. The V call is TRBV11-3, the J call TRBJ2-4; TRBD1 agrees at 9 bases. Per germline, CDR1 SGHNT and CDR2 YENEEA. J lost 1 base, V lost 3 bases, and 1 base had no gene match. This CDR3 spans 15 amino acids. The CDR3 here is CASSFGTGAKNIQYF. DNA of the CDR3: TGTGCCAGCAGCTTCGGGACAGGGGCCAAAAACATTCAGTACTTC.

This clonotype was seen more than once but under ten times. This chain joins TRBV19 and TRBJ2-3; 8 nucleotides line up with TRBD2. There are 15 residues in the CDR3. V lost 6 bases to trimming and J lost 2 bases; unmatched junction nucleotides: 7. Germline V gives CDR1 LNHDA, CDR2 SQIVND (reference sequence). CDR3 nucleotide sequence: TGTGCCAGTAGAATGGGACTAGGAACCACAGATACGCAGTATTTT. It is translated as CASRMGLGTTDTQYF.

This clonotype was detected many times. CDR3 DNA: TGTGCCAGCAGTGTCGGGACAGGTCGAAACATTCAGTACTTC. As protein: CASSVGTGRNIQYF. V usage is TRBV12-3 or TRBV12-4 and J usage is TRBJ2-4; TRBD1 aligns across 8 bases. CDR3 size: 14 residues. V trimming: 5 bases; J trimming: 6 bases; junction bases outside the gene matches: 6.

This clonotype was detected ten times or more. The V gene is TRBV7-9, the J gene TRBJ1-4; D might be TRBD1 (6 bases). This CDR3 is built from 13 residues. V was pared by 5 bases and J by 8 bases, with 12 bases between. Germline V CDR1 and CDR2: SEHNR, FQNEAQ (reference sequence). The CDR3 DNA reads TGTGCCAGCAGCAGAACGACAGGCGAAAAACTGTTTTTT. Protein product: CASSRTTGEKLFF.

This chain's CDR3 is CASSQEEAGLVRGIGQYF. CDR3 sequence (DNA): TGCGCCAGCAGCCAAGAAGAAGCAGGGCTTGTCCGGGGGATCGGGCAGTATTTT. The genes are TRBV4-1 and TRBJ2-3, with a possible D match to TRBD2 (6 bases). Trimming shortened V by 0 bases and J by 11 bases, and 27 bases separated the two germline ends. CDR3 length: 18 amino acids. Germline loops: CDR1 MGHRA, CDR2 YSYEKL.

This clonotype showed up many times. The chain couples TRBV5-1 to TRBJ1-1; D gene unclear. In germline, CDR1 is SGHRS, CDR2 YFSETQ. V dropped 4 bases and J dropped 4 bases, with 14 bases sitting between them. The CDR3 is 14 amino acids. Here the CDR3 DNA reads TGCGCCAGCAGCCAGACTCTTATGGGCACTGAAGCTTTCTTT. Translated, it gives CASSQTLMGTEAFF.

This clonotype appeared many times. The V call is TRBV3-1, the J call TRBJ2-7, with TRBD2 matching over 15 bases. The V gene end was trimmed by 3 bases and the J gene end by 2 bases; junction bases not matched to a gene: 2. CDR1 and CDR2 (germline): LGHDT, YNNKEL (reference sequence). The CDR3 runs 16 residues. The CDR3 sequence: CASSQGTSGRTYEQYF. For the CDR3, the DNA is TGTGCCAGCAGCCAGGGGACTAGCGGGAGGACCTACGAGCAGTACTTC.

Remarks on this clonotype: With a much larger clone just one base away, this may be a read error. The V and J genes are TRBV20-1 and TRBJ2-7, with D possibly TRBD2 on 5 matching bases. In germline, CDR1 is DFQATT, CDR2 SNEGSKA (reference sequence). The CDR3 extends over 13 amino acids. Trimming removed 4 bases at V and 3 bases at J, with 13 bases between. CDR3 loop: CSATQSAGYEQYF. The CDR3 DNA reads as TGCAGTGCTACCCAGAGTGCGGGCTACGAGCAGTACTTC.

This clonotype was picked up many times. The chain combines TRBV12-3 or TRBV12-4 with TRBJ1-1; D is unclear. This CDR3 has 14 amino acids. Deletions cut 3 bases from V and 4 bases from J, with 12 bases between. CDR3 DNA: TGTGCCAGCAGTTTGGTGCTCCGGGGCACTGAAGCTTTCTTT. It yields the protein CASSLVLRGTEAFF.

V is TRBV7-6 and J is TRBJ1-1, with D unresolved. Looked up from germline, CDR1 is SGHVS and CDR2 is FNYEAQ. The CDR3 extends over 15 amino acids. V gave up 2 bases and J gave up 3 bases, with 13 bases separating them. CDR3 sequence (DNA): TGTGCCAGCAGCTTAAGCCCTAGGCCCGACACTGAAGCTTTCTTT. It is translated as CASSLSPRPDTEAFF. Full variable domain (outside the CDR3, taken from reference TRBV7-6 and TRBJ1-1): GAGVSQSPRYKVTKRGQDVALRCDPISGHVSLYWYRQALGQGPEFLTYFNYEAQQDKSGLPNDRFSAERPEGSISTLTIQRTEQRDSAMYRCASSLSPRPDTEAFFGQGTRLTVV.